This T cell receptor (beta chain) was captured in a study of blood T cell repertoires in COVID-19. About the research overall: T cells, B-cell-depleted T cells, or PBMCs supplied cDNA or gDNA.

Methods used by the authors: Reference gene primer amplification gave nucleated cell count estimates. Data came from immunoSEQ multiplex PCR; TCRdb stores just in-frame clones and leaves some out. That table supplies the V and J calls and clone size; D and trimming were determined from the DNA. The sample holds 200,000 to 300,000 clones, approximately 90% seen once. This clone was seen a handful of times. With 1 base clipped from V and 8 bases from J, the junction kept 7 bases outside the gene matches. The CDR3 consists of 13 residues. CDR1 and CDR2 from the germline V gene are GTSNPN and SVGIG (reference sequence).

The V gene is TRBV30, the J gene TRBJ1-2; TRBD1 agrees at 7 bases. Sequencing was done on a sample of peripheral blood. The origin of this receptor is a woman in her 40s with acute or convalescent COVID-19. In DNA form, the CDR3 reads TGTGCCTGGAGTGCGCAGGGGGAAGGGGGCTACACCTTC. This encodes CAWSAQGEGGYTF.